This T cell receptor beta chain was recovered during a study of tumor-infiltrating lymphocytes in localized non-small cell lung cancer. Study background: Each patient gave resected tumor and non-adjacent uninvolved lung tissue.

Sequenced by immunoSEQ multiplex PCR; TCRdb stores in-frame clones only, minus some. Altogether around 13,000 clones are present, around two thirds being singletons, with the ten largest covering roughly 10%. V gave up 8 bases and J gave up 8 bases; unmatched junction bases: 12. The CDR3 runs to 14 residues. Germline values: CDR1 LNHDA, CDR2 SQIVND (reference sequence). Whole-study results and caveats: Higher tumor T cell infiltration than in uninvolved lung was supported by TCRbeta sequencing.

On this clone itself: The antigen remains unidentified.

The TCR comes from a human donor with non-small cell lung cancer. Sequenced input: uninvolved lung tissue not adjacent to the tumor. The V call is TRBV19, the J call TRBJ1-5; 7 nucleotides match TRBD1. CDR3 loop: CASGVGQSWEPQHF. The CDR3 nucleotides read TGTGCCAGTGGGGTGGGACAGAGTTGGGAGCCCCAGCATTTT.